The present T cell receptor (beta chain) was sequenced within a study of T-cell reconstitution after alpha-beta-depleted transplantation in children (dated by TCRdb to about 2016). For the wider study: T-cell immune reconstitution after TCRalphabeta/CD19-depleted allogeneic hematopoietic cell transplantation in children was quantitatively tracked in the study by means of TCR repertoire profiling. The full study reports these points: In some patients, the high TCRbeta diversity seen at day 60 was put down to recipient T cells and intrathymic progenitors that had survived conditioning. Over subsequent months, a decline in hyperexpanded clone frequencies was noted, and after one year, T-cell counts and TCRbeta diversity were mostly ascribed to newly produced T cells. About two months after transplant, the apparently early recovery of alphabetaT-cell counts reportedly depended on just several hundred clones that had expanded rapidly and came from non-depleted graft cells.

This clonotype has a handful of counts. The target of this receptor is not known. Base qualities were left out, and no much larger clone turns up one base away. The treatment or condition label, as the study defines it: allogeneic hematopoietic cell transplantation with graft depleted of TCRalphabeta T cells and CD19 B cells. Transplant recipients were children who received TCRalphabeta/CD19-depleted allogeneic hematopoietic cell grafts. Reading the germline V gene (reference sequence) gives CDR1 GTSNPN and CDR2 SVGIG. Counted from cysteine to phenylalanine, this CDR3 has 14 amino acids. Just the 42-base CDR3 DNA is kept, in frame starting at base 1. Trimming takes 2 bases off V and 4 bases off J; junction bases not matched to a gene: 7. Libraries were built with PCR. Reads for this sample came from an Illumina HiSeq 2500. Molecular barcoding was employed in the preparation of TCR libraries, with unique molecular identifiers being used to normalize TCRbeta repertoire quantification. The raw public data were reprocessed by TCRdb itself: fastp quality trimming at Q25, MiXCR clonotype calling, in-frame beta chains only. Rows are unified per CDR3 protein, each entry keeping the most common DNA and genes. This sample has about 76,000 distinct CDR3 sequences in its table, and roughly 13% of those were observed once. Together, the top ten hold 25% to 30% of the sample.

Sequencing was performed on PBMCs, mostly from graft donor cells, taken 180 days after TCRalphabeta/CD19-depleted stem cell transplant. The receptor was isolated from a male patient under 10 years old who had a stem cell transplant for acute lymphoblastic leukemia, so the T cells may come from the graft donor. Recombination joined TRBV30 with TRBJ2-7; 8 central bases correspond to TRBD1. In nucleotides, the sequence is TGTGCCTGGAGTCGCAGGGGGCTCGGTTACGAGCAGTACTTC. Its translation is CAWSRRGLGYEQYF. With the rest looked up from the reference TRBV30 and TRBJ2-7 genes rather than sequenced, the full variable domain is SQTIHQWPATLVQPVGSPLSLECTVEGTSNPNLYWYRQAAGRGLQLLFYSVGIGQISSEVPQNLSASRPQDRQFILSSKKLLLSDSGFYLCAWSRRGLGYEQYFGPGTRLTVT.